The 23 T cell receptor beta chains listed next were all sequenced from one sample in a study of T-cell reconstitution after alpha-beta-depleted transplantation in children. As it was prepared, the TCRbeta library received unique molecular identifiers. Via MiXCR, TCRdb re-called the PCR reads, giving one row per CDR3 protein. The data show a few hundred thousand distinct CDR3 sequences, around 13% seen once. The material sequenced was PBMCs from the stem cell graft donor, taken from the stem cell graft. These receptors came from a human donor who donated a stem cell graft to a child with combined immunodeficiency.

In nucleotides, the CDR3 is TGCGCCAGCAGCCAATCACCTAGCGGCTCCTACGAGCAGTACTTC. Translated, it gives CASSQSPSGSYEQYF. The chain carries TRBV4-3 and TRBJ2-7; 7 positions agree with TRBD2. The CDR3 consists of 15 residues. From germline, CDR1 is LGHNA and CDR2 YSLEER. Trimming took 2 bases from V and 0 from J; bases not matched to a gene: 4.

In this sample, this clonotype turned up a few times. Here the CDR3 DNA reads TGCGCCTCCTCCCCGACAGTCGGTGAAAAACTGTTTTTT. Protein sequence: CASSPTVGEKLFF. This chain uses TRBV5-1 with TRBJ1-4; TRBD1 is a possible D gene (5 bases). This CDR3 has 13 residues. The V gene lost 10 bases and the J gene lost 7 bases, with 17 bases spanning the gap. Looked up from germline, CDR1 is SGHRS and CDR2 is YFSETQ.

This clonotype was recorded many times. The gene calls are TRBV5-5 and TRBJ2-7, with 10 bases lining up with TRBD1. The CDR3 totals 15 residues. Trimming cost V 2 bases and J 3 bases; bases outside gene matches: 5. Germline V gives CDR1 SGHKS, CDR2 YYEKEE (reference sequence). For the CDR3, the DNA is TGTGCCAGCAGCTTCCTCGGGACAGGGGTCTACGAGCAGTACTTC. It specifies CASSFLGTGVYEQYF.

Here the CDR3 reads CASRRIQGTGELFF. The DNA for the CDR3 is TGTGCCAGCAGACGAATACAGGGAACCGGGGAGCTGTTTTTT. The chain joins TRBV12-3 or TRBV12-4 to TRBJ2-2, with a weak D call TRBD1 (6 bases). The germline V and J ends were trimmed by 6 bases and 5 bases, with 13 bases remaining between them. The CDR3 is 14 amino acids.

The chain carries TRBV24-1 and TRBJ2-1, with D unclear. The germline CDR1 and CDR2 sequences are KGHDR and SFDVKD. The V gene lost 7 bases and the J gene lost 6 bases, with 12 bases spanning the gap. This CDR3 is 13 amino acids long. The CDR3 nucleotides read TGTGCCACCAGCGGGTGGGGTGGCAATGAGCAGTTCTTC. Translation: CATSGWGGNEQFF.

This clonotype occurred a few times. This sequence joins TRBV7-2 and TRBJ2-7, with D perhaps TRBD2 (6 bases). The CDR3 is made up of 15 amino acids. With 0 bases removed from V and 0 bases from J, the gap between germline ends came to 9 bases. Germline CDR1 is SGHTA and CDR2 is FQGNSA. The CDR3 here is CASSLAAGNSYEQYF. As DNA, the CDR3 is TGTGCCAGCAGCTTAGCGGCGGGGAACTCCTACGAGCAGTACTTC.

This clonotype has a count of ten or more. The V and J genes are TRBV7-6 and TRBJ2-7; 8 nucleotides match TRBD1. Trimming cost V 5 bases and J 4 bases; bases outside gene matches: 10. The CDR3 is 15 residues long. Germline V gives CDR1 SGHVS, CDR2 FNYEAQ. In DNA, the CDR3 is TGTGCCAGCAGCCGAACAGGGGGAAGGGATTACGAGCAGTACTTC. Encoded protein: CASSRTGGRDYEQYF.

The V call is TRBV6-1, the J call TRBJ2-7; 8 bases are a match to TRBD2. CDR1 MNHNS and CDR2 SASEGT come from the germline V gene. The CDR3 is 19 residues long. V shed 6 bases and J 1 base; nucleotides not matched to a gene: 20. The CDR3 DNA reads TGTGCCAGCAGCCTCACCAAAGAAGGGGGGCGCGGGGGGTCCTACGAGCAGTACTTC. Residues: CASSLTKEGGRGGSYEQYF.

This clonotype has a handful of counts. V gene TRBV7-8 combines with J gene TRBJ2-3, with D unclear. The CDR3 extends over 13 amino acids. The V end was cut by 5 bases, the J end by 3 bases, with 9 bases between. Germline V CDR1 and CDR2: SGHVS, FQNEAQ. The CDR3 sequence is CASSASLTDTQYF. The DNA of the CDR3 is TGTGCCAGCAGCGCCTCGCTTACAGATACGCAGTATTTT.

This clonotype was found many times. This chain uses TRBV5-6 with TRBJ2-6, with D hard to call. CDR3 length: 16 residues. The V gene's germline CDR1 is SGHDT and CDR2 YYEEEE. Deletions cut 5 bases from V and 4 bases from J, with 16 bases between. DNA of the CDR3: TGTGCCAGCAGGGATTCAACAGTAGCAGGGGCCAACGTCCTGACTTTC. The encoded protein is CASRDSTVAGANVLTF.

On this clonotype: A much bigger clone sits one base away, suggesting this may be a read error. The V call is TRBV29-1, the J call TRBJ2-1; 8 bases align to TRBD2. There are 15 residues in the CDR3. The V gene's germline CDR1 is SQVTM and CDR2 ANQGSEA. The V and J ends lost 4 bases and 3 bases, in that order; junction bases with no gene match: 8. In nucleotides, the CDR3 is TGCAGCGTTGTCTCGGGAGGGATTGACTACAATGAGCAGTTCTTC. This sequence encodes CSVVSGGIDYNEQFF.

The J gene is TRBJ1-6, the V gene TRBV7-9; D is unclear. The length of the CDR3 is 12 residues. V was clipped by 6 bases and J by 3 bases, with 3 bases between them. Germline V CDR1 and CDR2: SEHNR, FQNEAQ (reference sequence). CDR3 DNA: TGTGCCAGCAGTTACTATAATTCACCCCTCCACTTT. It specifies CASSYYNSPLHF. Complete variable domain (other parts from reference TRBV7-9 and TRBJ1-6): DTGVSQNPRHKITKRGQNVTFRCDPISEHNRLYWYRQTLGQGPEFLTYFQNEAQLEKSRLLSDRFSAERPKGSFSTLEIQRTEQGDSAMYLCASSYYNSPLHFGNGTRLTVT.

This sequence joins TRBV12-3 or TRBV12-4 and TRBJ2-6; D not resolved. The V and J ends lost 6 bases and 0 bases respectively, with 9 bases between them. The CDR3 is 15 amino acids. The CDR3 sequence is CASSDSSSGANVLTF. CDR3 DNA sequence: TGTGCCAGCAGCGACTCTAGCTCTGGGGCCAACGTCCTGACTTTC.

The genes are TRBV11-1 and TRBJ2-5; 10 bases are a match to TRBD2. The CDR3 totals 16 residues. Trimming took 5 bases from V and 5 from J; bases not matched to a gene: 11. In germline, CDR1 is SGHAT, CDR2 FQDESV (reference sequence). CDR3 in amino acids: CASSDPAGGLLETQYF. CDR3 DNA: TGTGCCAGCAGCGACCCAGCGGGGGGGCTTTTGGAGACCCAGTACTTC.

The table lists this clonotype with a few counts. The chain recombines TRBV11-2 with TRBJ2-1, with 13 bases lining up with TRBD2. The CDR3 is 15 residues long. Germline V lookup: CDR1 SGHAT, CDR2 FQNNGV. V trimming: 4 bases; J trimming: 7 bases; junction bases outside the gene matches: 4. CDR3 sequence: CASSSTSGRGNEQFF. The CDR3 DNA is TGTGCCAGCAGCTCAACTAGCGGGAGGGGGAATGAGCAGTTCTTC.

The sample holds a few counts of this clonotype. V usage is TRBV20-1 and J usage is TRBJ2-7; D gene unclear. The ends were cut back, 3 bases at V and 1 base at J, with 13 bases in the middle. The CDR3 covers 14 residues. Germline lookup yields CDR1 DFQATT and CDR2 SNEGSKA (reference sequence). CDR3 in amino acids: CSASFDGVSYEQYF. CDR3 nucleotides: TGCAGTGCTAGCTTCGACGGAGTTTCCTACGAGCAGTACTTC.

The CDR3 DNA sequence: TGTGCCGCGAGGGGCCCGGCGTACCGGGCGGATGGCTACACCTTC. As protein: CAARGPAYRADGYTF. V and J are TRBV6-2 or TRBV6-3 and TRBJ1-2, with a tentative D call TRBD1 (5 bases). Germline V gives CDR1 MNHEY, CDR2 SVGEGT. The V end was cut by 11 bases, the J end by 6 bases, with 25 bases between. The CDR3 runs to 15 residues.

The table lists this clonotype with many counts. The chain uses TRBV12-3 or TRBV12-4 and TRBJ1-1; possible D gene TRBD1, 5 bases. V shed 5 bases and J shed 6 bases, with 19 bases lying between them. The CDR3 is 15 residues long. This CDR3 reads CASSPFGKEGPEAFF. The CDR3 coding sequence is TGTGCCAGCAGTCCCTTCGGAAAGGAGGGGCCTGAAGCTTTCTTT.

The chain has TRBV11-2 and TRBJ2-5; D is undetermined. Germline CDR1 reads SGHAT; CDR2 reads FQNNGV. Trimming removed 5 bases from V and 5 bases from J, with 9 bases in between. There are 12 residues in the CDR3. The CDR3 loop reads CASSKNVETQYF. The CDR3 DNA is TGTGCCAGCAGCAAAAACGTCGAGACCCAGTACTTC.

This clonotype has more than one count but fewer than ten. The CDR3 here is CASGASGLYEQYF. The CDR3 nucleotides are TGTGCCAGCGGGGCTAGCGGACTATACGAGCAGTACTTC. The chain employs TRBV27 and TRBJ2-7, with 7 bases aligning to TRBD2. CDR3 length equals 13 residues. The germline V gene encodes CDR1 MNHEY and CDR2 SMNVEV (reference sequence). With V trimmed by 8 bases and J by 4 bases, 8 bases remained unmatched.

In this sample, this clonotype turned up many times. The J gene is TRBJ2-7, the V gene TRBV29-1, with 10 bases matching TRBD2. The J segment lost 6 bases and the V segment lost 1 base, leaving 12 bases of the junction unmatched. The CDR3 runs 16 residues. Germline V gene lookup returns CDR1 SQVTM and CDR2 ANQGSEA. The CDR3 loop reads CSVEVYSGLAGAEQYF. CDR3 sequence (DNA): TGCAGCGTTGAAGTCTACTCCGGGCTAGCGGGGGCCGAGCAGTACTTC.

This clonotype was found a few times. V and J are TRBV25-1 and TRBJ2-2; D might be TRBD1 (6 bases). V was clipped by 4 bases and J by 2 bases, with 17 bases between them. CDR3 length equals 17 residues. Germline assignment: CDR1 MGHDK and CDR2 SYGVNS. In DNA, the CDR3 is TGTGCCAGCAGTGGAATTACCCGGGACATTAACACCGGGGAGCTGTTTTTT. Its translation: CASSGITRDINTGELFF.

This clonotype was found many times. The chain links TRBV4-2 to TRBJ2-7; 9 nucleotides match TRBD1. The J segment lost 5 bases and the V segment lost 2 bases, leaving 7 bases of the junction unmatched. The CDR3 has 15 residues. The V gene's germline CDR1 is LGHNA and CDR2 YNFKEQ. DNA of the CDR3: TGTGCCAGCAGCCAAATGCCGGGACAGGGAGACGAGCAGTACTTC. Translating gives CASSQMPGQGDEQYF.